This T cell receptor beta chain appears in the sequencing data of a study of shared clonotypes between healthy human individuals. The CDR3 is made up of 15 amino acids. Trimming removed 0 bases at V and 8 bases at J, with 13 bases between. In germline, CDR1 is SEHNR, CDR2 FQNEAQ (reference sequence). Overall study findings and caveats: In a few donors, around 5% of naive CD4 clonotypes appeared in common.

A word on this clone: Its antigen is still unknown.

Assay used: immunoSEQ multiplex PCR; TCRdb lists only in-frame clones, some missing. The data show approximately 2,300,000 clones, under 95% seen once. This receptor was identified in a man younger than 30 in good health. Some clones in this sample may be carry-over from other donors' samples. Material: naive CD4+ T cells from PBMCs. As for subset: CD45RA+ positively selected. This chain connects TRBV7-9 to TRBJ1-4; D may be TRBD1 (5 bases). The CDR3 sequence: CASSLARQGSEKLFF. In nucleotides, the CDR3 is TGTGCCAGCAGCTTAGCGCGCCAGGGCTCGGAAAAACTGTTTTTT.